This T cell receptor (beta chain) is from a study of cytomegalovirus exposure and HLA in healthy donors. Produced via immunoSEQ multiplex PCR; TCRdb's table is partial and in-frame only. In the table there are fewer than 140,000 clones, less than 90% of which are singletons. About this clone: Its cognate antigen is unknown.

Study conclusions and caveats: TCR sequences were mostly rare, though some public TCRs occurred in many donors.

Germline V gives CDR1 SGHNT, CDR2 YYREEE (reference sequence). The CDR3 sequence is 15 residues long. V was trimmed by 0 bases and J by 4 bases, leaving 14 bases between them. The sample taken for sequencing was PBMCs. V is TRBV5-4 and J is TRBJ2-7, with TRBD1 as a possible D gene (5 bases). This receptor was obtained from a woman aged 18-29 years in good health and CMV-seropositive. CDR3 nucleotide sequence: TGTGCCAGCAGCTTGGGGGGTCAGGGCAGGTACGAGCAGTACGTC. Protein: CASSLGGQGRYEQYV.